These T cell receptor beta chains were read from a single sample in a study of blood T cell repertoires in COVID-19. The method was immunoSEQ multiplex PCR; TCRdb's version includes in-frame clones alone and lacks a portion of them. The sample yields about 210,000 clones, approximately 84% seen once. Material for sequencing was peripheral blood. These receptors came from a woman aged 45-65 years with active or convalescent COVID-19. Both conserved end residues are part of each CDR3. Fields, in order: clone size, D gene, V gene, J gene, CDR3 DNA, CDR3 protein. The D gene is left open where the match is weak. Clone sizes are given selectively: once, few, many, or a class where the clone is expanded.

clone_size: -; d_call: -; v_call: TRBV29-1; j_call: TRBJ2-7; cdr3_nt: TGCAGCGTACTACAGGGTGATTCCTACGAGCAGTACTTC; cdr3_aa: CSVLQGDSYEQYF
clone_size: -; d_call: TRBD1; v_call: TRBV18; j_call: TRBJ1-2; cdr3_nt: TGTGCCAGCTCACGATTAATAGGACAGGGGGCATCTCAAGGCTACACCTTC; cdr3_aa: CASSRLIGQGASQGYTF
clone_size: -; d_call: TRBD2; v_call: TRBV6-6; j_call: TRBJ2-1; cdr3_nt: TGTGCAGCGGGGCCCAGCTCCTACAATGAGCAGTTCTTC; cdr3_aa: CAAGPSSYNEQFF
clone_size: few; d_call: TRBD1; v_call: TRBV7-9; j_call: TRBJ1-6; cdr3_nt: TGTGCCAGCAGCCAGAGACAGGGCAATAATTCACCCCTCCACTTT; cdr3_aa: CASSQRQGNNSPLHF
clone_size: -; d_call: -; v_call: TRBV5-5; j_call: TRBJ1-6; cdr3_nt: TGTGCCAGCAGCTTGTTGACCCCAGTCGTGGGAGCCCTCCACTTT; cdr3_aa: CASSLLTPVVGALHF
clone_size: -; d_call: TRBD2; v_call: TRBV5-1; j_call: TRBJ2-1; cdr3_nt: TGCGCCAGCAGCACTGTAGCGGGGGGCATCAATGAGCAGTTCTTC; cdr3_aa: CASSTVAGGINEQFF
clone_size: once; d_call: -; v_call: TRBV6-1; j_call: TRBJ1-2; cdr3_nt: TGTGCCAGCAGTGAAGCGGGGGCACAGAATGGCTACACCTTC; cdr3_aa: CASSEAGAQNGYTF
clone_size: -; d_call: -; v_call: TRBV2; j_call: TRBJ1-3; cdr3_nt: TGTGCCAGCAGTGTGGGCAGCTCTGGAAACACCATATATTTT; cdr3_aa: CASSVGSSGNTIYF
clone_size: -; d_call: TRBD1; v_call: TRBV19; j_call: TRBJ1-5; cdr3_nt: TGTGCCAGTAGTGTCGGGACAGGGGATGGGCAGCCCCAGCATTTT; cdr3_aa: CASSVGTGDGQPQHF
clone_size: once; d_call: TRBD1; v_call: TRBV10-3; j_call: TRBJ2-5; cdr3_nt: TGTGCCATCAGGGCAGGGGGCACACAAGAGACCCAGTACTTC; cdr3_aa: CAIRAGGTQETQYF
clone_size: -; d_call: TRBD2; v_call: TRBV6-5; j_call: TRBJ2-3; cdr3_nt: TGTGCCAGCAGCCTTGGACTAGCGGGCACAGATACGCAGTATTTT; cdr3_aa: CASSLGLAGTDTQYF
clone_size: -; d_call: TRBD2; v_call: TRBV6-4; j_call: TRBJ2-7; cdr3_nt: TGTGCCAGCAGTGCCATTAGCGGGAGCCAAATCTACGAGCAGTACTTC; cdr3_aa: CASSAISGSQIYEQYF
clone_size: -; d_call: TRBD1; v_call: TRBV7-3; j_call: TRBJ2-2; cdr3_nt: TGTGCCAGCAGCCCTGGACAGGGGGCGTCCGGGGAGCTGTTTTTT; cdr3_aa: CASSPGQGASGELFF
clone_size: -; d_call: -; v_call: TRBV7-3; j_call: TRBJ1-1; cdr3_nt: TGTGCCAGCAGCTTAGGCCAGGGGAACACTGAAGCTTTCTTT; cdr3_aa: CASSLGQGNTEAFF
clone_size: few; d_call: -; v_call: TRBV21-1; j_call: TRBJ2-1; cdr3_nt: TGTGCCAGCAGCGAGGGACAGGTCTGGTACAATGAGCAGTTCTTC; cdr3_aa: CASSEGQVWYNEQFF
clone_size: -; d_call: -; v_call: TRBV5-1; j_call: TRBJ1-2; cdr3_nt: TGCGCCAGCAGCTTGAGGAGCGCTTTTAACTATGGCTACACCTTC; cdr3_aa: CASSLRSAFNYGYTF
clone_size: -; d_call: TRBD1; v_call: TRBV19; j_call: TRBJ1-4; cdr3_nt: TGTGCCAGTAATGACCGGGACAGGGTCGTCTTGGCTACTAATGAAAAACTGTTTTTT; cdr3_aa: CASNDRDRVVLATNEKLFF
clone_size: -; d_call: -; v_call: TRBV6-5; j_call: TRBJ1-1; cdr3_nt: TGTGCCAGCAGTTACGAGACAGCTAACACTGAAGCTTTCTTT; cdr3_aa: CASSYETANTEAFF
clone_size: -; d_call: TRBD1; v_call: TRBV11-2; j_call: TRBJ1-5; cdr3_nt: TGTGCCAGCAGCATCGGGACAGGGGCGAATCAGCCCCAGCATTTT; cdr3_aa: CASSIGTGANQPQHF
clone_size: -; d_call: -; v_call: TRBV2; j_call: TRBJ1-2; cdr3_nt: TGTGCCAGCAGCAGAAGGACCACGGGGACTAACTATGGCTACACCTTC; cdr3_aa: CASSRRTTGTNYGYTF
clone_size: -; d_call: -; v_call: TRBV28; j_call: TRBJ2-6; cdr3_nt: TGTGCCAGCACGGGACAAAAATCTGGGGCCAACGTCCTGACTTTC; cdr3_aa: CASTGQKSGANVLTF
clone_size: -; d_call: -; v_call: TRBV5-1; j_call: TRBJ2-5; cdr3_nt: TGCGCCAGCAGCTTGACACAGGGAACTAGTGGGGAGACCCAGTACTTC; cdr3_aa: CASSLTQGTSGETQYF
clone_size: -; d_call: -; v_call: TRBV9; j_call: TRBJ2-1; cdr3_nt: TGTGCCAGCAGCCCCCGTGAGGGATACAATGAGCAGTTCTTC; cdr3_aa: CASSPREGYNEQFF
clone_size: -; d_call: TRBD1; v_call: TRBV18; j_call: TRBJ1-1; cdr3_nt: TGTGCCAGCTCACGATACAGGGGAAACACTGAAGCTTTCTTT; cdr3_aa: CASSRYRGNTEAFF
clone_size: -; d_call: TRBD1; v_call: TRBV24-1; j_call: TRBJ1-5; cdr3_nt: TGTGCCACCAGTGATCGGACAGGGGGTTGGCAGCCCCAGCATTTT; cdr3_aa: CATSDRTGGWQPQHF
clone_size: -; d_call: -; v_call: TRBV6-5; j_call: TRBJ1-2; cdr3_nt: TGTGCCAGCAGTTACCAATCCGGCAGGGCCTATGGCTACACCTTC; cdr3_aa: CASSYQSGRAYGYTF
clone_size: -; d_call: TRBD2; v_call: TRBV6-5; j_call: TRBJ2-7; cdr3_nt: TGTGCCAGCACGCGACTAGCGGGCTCCTACGAGCAGTACTTC; cdr3_aa: CASTRLAGSYEQYF
clone_size: -; d_call: -; v_call: TRBV29-1; j_call: TRBJ1-1; cdr3_nt: TGCAGCTCCCTGACAGGGAACACTGAAGCTTTCTTT; cdr3_aa: CSSLTGNTEAFF
clone_size: -; d_call: -; v_call: TRBV6-5; j_call: TRBJ2-1; cdr3_nt: TGTGCCAGCAGTCGGTCGGTCGTCAATGAGCAGTTCTTC; cdr3_aa: CASSRSVVNEQFF
clone_size: -; d_call: -; v_call: TRBV6-5; j_call: TRBJ2-3; cdr3_nt: TGTGCCAGCAAAGAGGGCCATTTGGATACGCAGTATTTT; cdr3_aa: CASKEGHLDTQYF
clone_size: once; d_call: -; v_call: TRBV7-9; j_call: TRBJ2-5; cdr3_nt: TGTGCCAGCAGCGCCCGTGGAGCGGGTGAGGGCGAGACCCAGTACTTC; cdr3_aa: CASSARGAGEGETQYF
clone_size: -; d_call: TRBD1; v_call: TRBV11-2; j_call: TRBJ1-2; cdr3_nt: TGTGCCAGCACCCGCTTTCCGGTGACAGGGGACATCTATGGCTACACCTTC; cdr3_aa: CASTRFPVTGDIYGYTF
clone_size: -; d_call: -; v_call: TRBV2; j_call: TRBJ1-3; cdr3_nt: TGTGCCAGCCGGGGGGGAATCTCAGGGAGCTCTGGAAACACCATATATTTT; cdr3_aa: CASRGGISGSSGNTIYF
clone_size: -; d_call: TRBD2; v_call: TRBV19; j_call: TRBJ2-4; cdr3_nt: TGTGCCAGTAGTACCAGCGGGAGAGAGCGAGACATTCAGTACTTC; cdr3_aa: CASSTSGRERDIQYF
clone_size: -; d_call: -; v_call: TRBV6-5; j_call: TRBJ1-2; cdr3_nt: TGTGCCAGCAGACAATACTGGGGGGATAACTATGGCTACACCTTC; cdr3_aa: CASRQYWGDNYGYTF
clone_size: -; d_call: TRBD1; v_call: TRBV2; j_call: TRBJ1-6; cdr3_nt: TGTGCCAGCAGCCGTAGGGGGACAGCGAATAATTCACCCCTCCACTTT; cdr3_aa: CASSRRGTANNSPLHF
clone_size: -; d_call: TRBD1; v_call: TRBV19; j_call: TRBJ1-1; cdr3_nt: TGTGCCAGTAGTCCGAACAGGGGCACTGAAGCTTTCTTT; cdr3_aa: CASSPNRGTEAFF
clone_size: -; d_call: -; v_call: TRBV5-1; j_call: TRBJ2-6; cdr3_nt: TGCGCCAGCAGCTTGGGGGGGCGAGGGGCCAACGTCCTGACTTTC; cdr3_aa: CASSLGGRGANVLTF
clone_size: -; d_call: -; v_call: TRBV6-1; j_call: TRBJ1-4; cdr3_nt: TGTGCCAGCAGTGAGTTTAGGGCAGGGGCGACAACTAATGAAAAACTGTTTTTT; cdr3_aa: CASSEFRAGATTNEKLFF
clone_size: once; d_call: TRBD2; v_call: TRBV2; j_call: TRBJ2-5; cdr3_nt: TGTGCCAGCAGTGAAGGTGCGAGCGGGAGGGCGGAGACCCAGTACTTC; cdr3_aa: CASSEGASGRAETQYF
clone_size: few; d_call: -; v_call: TRBV6-1; j_call: TRBJ2-7; cdr3_nt: TGTGCCAGCAGTGACAGATCCTACGAGCAGTACTTC; cdr3_aa: CASSDRSYEQYF
clone_size: -; d_call: TRBD2; v_call: TRBV12-3/TRBV12-4; j_call: TRBJ2-7; cdr3_nt: TGTGCCAGCAGCCATAGCGGGCGGCACGAGCAGTACTTC; cdr3_aa: CASSHSGRHEQYF
clone_size: -; d_call: TRBD1; v_call: TRBV9; j_call: TRBJ2-2; cdr3_nt: TGTGCCAGCAGCTTGCCGCAGGGGGCAGGCGGGGAGCTGTTTTTT; cdr3_aa: CASSLPQGAGGELFF
clone_size: -; d_call: -; v_call: TRBV3-1/TRBV3-2; j_call: TRBJ2-1; cdr3_nt: TGTGCCAGCAGCCAAGGCCGACTGGTTTCCTACAATGAGCAGTTCTTC; cdr3_aa: CASSQGRLVSYNEQFF
clone_size: -; d_call: -; v_call: TRBV5-1; j_call: TRBJ1-6; cdr3_nt: TGCGCCAGCAGCTTGGGGCACCTCAATTCACCCCTCCACTTT; cdr3_aa: CASSLGHLNSPLHF
clone_size: once; d_call: -; v_call: TRBV5-1; j_call: TRBJ1-2; cdr3_nt: TGCGCCAGCAGCCCACAGCAGTCCTATGGCTACACCTTC; cdr3_aa: CASSPQQSYGYTF
clone_size: -; d_call: TRBD2; v_call: TRBV7-2; j_call: TRBJ2-1; cdr3_nt: TGTGCCAGCAGCTTAGACGGGAGGGCCCCTGAGCAGTTCTTC; cdr3_aa: CASSLDGRAPEQFF
clone_size: -; d_call: TRBD1; v_call: TRBV19; j_call: TRBJ2-7; cdr3_nt: TGTGCCAGTAGTAGCCTCGGGACAGGGAGGGCCGAGCAGTACTTC; cdr3_aa: CASSSLGTGRAEQYF
clone_size: many; d_call: TRBD1; v_call: TRBV5-6; j_call: TRBJ1-2; cdr3_nt: TGTGCCAGCAGCTTGGACACAGGGGGCTGGGGTGGCTACACCTTC; cdr3_aa: CASSLDTGGWGGYTF
clone_size: -; d_call: TRBD2; v_call: TRBV19; j_call: TRBJ2-1; cdr3_nt: TGTGCCAGTAGCCCCGTAGGGGCGGGAGGGAATGAGCAGTTCTTC; cdr3_aa: CASSPVGAGGNEQFF